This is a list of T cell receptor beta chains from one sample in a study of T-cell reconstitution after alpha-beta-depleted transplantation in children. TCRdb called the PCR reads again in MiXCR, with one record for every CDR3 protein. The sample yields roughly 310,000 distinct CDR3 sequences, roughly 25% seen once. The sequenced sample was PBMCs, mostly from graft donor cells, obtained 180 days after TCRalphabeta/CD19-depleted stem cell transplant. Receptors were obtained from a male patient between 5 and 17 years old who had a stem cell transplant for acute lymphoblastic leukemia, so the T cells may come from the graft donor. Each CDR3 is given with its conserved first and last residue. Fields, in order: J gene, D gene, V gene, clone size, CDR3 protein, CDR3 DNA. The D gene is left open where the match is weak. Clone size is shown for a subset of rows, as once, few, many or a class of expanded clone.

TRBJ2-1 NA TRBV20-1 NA CSARRTNEQFF TGCAGTGCTAGGCGGACCAATGAGCAGTTCTTC
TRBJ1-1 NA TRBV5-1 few CASSLVQGRTEAFF TGCGCCAGCAGCTTGGTCCAGGGGAGAACTGAAGCTTTCTTT
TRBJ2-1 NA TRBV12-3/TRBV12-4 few CASSPIEGEQFF TGTGCCAGCAGTCCGATCGAAGGTGAGCAGTTCTTC
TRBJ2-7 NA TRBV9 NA CASSLDSNSYEQYF TGTGCCAGCAGCCTTGACAGCAATTCCTACGAGCAGTACTTC
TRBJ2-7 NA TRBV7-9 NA CASSLAGQGTPYEQYF TGTGCCAGCAGCTTAGCGGGGCAGGGAACCCCCTACGAGCAGTACTTC
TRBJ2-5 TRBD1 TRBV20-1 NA CSASPPGDRGWETQYF TGCAGTGCTAGCCCGCCCGGGGACAGGGGTTGGGAGACCCAGTACTTC
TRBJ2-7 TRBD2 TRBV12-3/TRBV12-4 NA CATQVAGELEQYF TGTGCCACCCAGGTAGCGGGAGAGCTCGAGCAGTACTTC
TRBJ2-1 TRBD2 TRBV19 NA CASSIAGGIGNEQFF TGTGCCAGTAGTATAGCGGGAGGGATTGGGAATGAGCAGTTCTTC
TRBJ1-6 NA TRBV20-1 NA CSARDPESYNSPLHF TGCAGTGCTAGAGATCCAGAAAGTTATAATTCACCCCTCCACTTT
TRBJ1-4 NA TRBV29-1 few CSVGEGSNEKLFF TGCAGCGTTGGTGAGGGTTCTAATGAAAAACTGTTTTTT
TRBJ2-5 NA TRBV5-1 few CASTYGGVETQYF TGCGCCAGCACCTACGGGGGTGTAGAGACCCAGTACTTC
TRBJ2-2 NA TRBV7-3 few CASSLFSGESRTGELFF TGTGCCAGCAGCTTATTCTCGGGGGAGAGTCGCACCGGGGAGCTGTTTTTT
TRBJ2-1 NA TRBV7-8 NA CASSLVGKLGIYNEQFF TGTGCCAGCAGCTTAGTTGGAAAACTAGGGATCTACAATGAGCAGTTCTTC
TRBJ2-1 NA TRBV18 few CASSPLPRPNTPSSYNEQFF TGTGCCAGCTCACCACTTCCAAGACCCAATACGCCGAGCTCCTACAATGAGCAGTTCTTC
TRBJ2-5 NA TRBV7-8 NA CASSGRGSETQYF TGTGCCAGCAGCGGGAGGGGGTCGGAGACCCAGTACTTC
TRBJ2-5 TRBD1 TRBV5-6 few CASSWGQVRETQYF TGTGCCAGCAGCTGGGGACAGGTTCGAGAGACCCAGTACTTC
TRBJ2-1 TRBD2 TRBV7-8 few CASSRTSGIYNEQFF TGTGCCAGCAGCAGGACTAGCGGGATCTACAATGAGCAGTTCTTC
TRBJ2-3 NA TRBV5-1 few CASSPSSGTDTQYF TGCGCCAGCAGCCCGTCGTCGGGCACAGATACGCAGTATTTT
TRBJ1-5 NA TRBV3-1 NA CASSRSAGNHQPQHF TGTGCCAGCAGCCGAAGCGCTGGGAACCATCAGCCCCAGCATTTT